The present T cell receptor (beta chain) was sequenced within a study of shared clonotypes between healthy human individuals. Study conclusions and caveats: Rarefaction indicated that sorted-subset sequencing remained incomplete although depth was large. Compared with memory subsets, naive subsets generally had larger estimated richness.

This clone was found once. Its antigen is not known. Measured with immunoSEQ multiplex PCR; TCRdb has only the in-frame clones, and not every one. The data contain 2 million to 2.5 million clones, almost 96% of them singletons. The sequencing sample was made of naive CD4+ T cells sorted from blood. Described subset: CD45RA+ positively selected. This TCR derives from a man aged 18 to 30 in good health.

CDR3 protein: CASSDRTGSSYGYTF. DNA of the CDR3: TGTGCCAGCAGCGATCGGACCGGCTCTAGCTATGGCTACACCTTC. The chain couples TRBV7-2 to TRBJ1-2; D is undetermined. Trimming removed 5 bases at V and 4 bases at J, with 17 bases between. CDR1 is SGHTA, CDR2 FQGNSA, per germline. There are 15 residues in the CDR3. Drawing the rest from reference TRBV7-2 and TRBJ1-2, the complete variable domain is GAGVSQSPSNKVTEKGKDVELRCDPISGHTALYWYRQSLGQGLEFLIYFQGNSAPDKSGLPSDRFSAERTGGSVSTLTIQRTQQEDSAVYLCASSDRTGSSYGYTFGSGTRLTVV.